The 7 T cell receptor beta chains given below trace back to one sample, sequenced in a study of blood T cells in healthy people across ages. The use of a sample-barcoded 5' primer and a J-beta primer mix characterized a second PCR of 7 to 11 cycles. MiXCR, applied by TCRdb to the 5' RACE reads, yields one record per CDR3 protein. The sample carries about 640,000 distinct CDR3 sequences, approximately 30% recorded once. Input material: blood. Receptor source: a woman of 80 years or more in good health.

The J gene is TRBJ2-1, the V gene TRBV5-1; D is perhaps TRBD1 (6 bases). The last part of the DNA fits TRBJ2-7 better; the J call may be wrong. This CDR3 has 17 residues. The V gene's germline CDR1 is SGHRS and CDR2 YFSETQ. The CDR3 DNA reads TGCGCCAGCAGCTTGGGGGGGCTCCCGGACTCCCACAATGAGCAGTACTTC. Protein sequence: CASSLGGLPDSHNEQYF.

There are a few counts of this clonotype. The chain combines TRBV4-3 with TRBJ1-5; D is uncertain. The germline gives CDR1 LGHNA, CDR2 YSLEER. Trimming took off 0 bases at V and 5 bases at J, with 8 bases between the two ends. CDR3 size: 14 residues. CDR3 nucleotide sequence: TGCGCCAGCAGCCAAGATAGGCAAGATCAGCCCCAGCATTTT. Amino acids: CASSQDRQDQPQHF.

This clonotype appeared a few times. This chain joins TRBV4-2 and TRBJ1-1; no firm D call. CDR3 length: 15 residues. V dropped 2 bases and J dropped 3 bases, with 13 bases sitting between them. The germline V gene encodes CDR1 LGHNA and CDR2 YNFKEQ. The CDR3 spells CASSQYRARDTEAFF. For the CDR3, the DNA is TGTGCCAGCAGCCAATATCGGGCGAGGGACACTGAAGCTTTCTTT.

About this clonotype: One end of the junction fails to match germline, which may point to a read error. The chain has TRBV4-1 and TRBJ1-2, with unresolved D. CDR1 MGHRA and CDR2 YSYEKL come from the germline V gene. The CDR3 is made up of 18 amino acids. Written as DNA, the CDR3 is TGCGCCAGCGGCCAAGACGTGCCTCTACTCCAGACTAACTATGGCCACACCTTC. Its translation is CASGQDVPLLQTNYGHTF.

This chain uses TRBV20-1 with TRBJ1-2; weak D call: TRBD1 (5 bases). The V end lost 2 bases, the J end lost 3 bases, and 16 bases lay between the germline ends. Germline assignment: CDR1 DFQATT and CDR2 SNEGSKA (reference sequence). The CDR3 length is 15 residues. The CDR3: CSARLQAGWDYGYTF. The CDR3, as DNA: TGCAGTGCTAGATTACAGGCCGGGTGGGACTATGGCTACACCTTC.

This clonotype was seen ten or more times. The CDR3 spells CAWNRDGSSYEQYF. The CDR3 DNA follows: TGTGCCTGGAATCGGGACGGCAGCTCCTACGAGCAGTACTTC. The rearrangement uses TRBV30 and TRBJ2-7; tentatively, D is TRBD1 or TRBD2 (5 bases each). Germline CDR1 and CDR2: GTSNPN and SVGIG (reference sequence). V shed 4 bases and J shed 0 bases, with 13 bases lying between them. The CDR3 contains 14 residues.

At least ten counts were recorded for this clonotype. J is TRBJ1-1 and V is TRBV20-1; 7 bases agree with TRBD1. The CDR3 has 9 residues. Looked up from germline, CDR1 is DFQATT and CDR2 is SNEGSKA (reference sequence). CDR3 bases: TGCTCCCGGGACAGTGAAGCTTTCTTT. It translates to CSRDSEAFF.